This TCR beta chain derives from a study of blood T cell repertoires in COVID-19. Study-wide background: COVID-19 samples, acute and convalescent, were from the United States, Italy and Spain.

Trimming left V 4 bases short and J 3 bases short, with 13 bases between. Germline-derived CDR1 and CDR2 are LNHDA and SQIVND (reference sequence). The CDR3 totals 15 residues. In the original workflow: Amplifying reference gene primers gave estimates of nucleated cell counts. Here immunoSEQ multiplex PCR was the method, and the copy in TCRdb shows in-frame clones only, minus some. That table furnishes V, J and clone size, whereas the DNA furnished D and trimming. The top ten hold roughly 12% of the sample, which has around 230,000 clones, roughly four fifths seen once. The J gene is TRBJ2-1, the V gene TRBV19; D perhaps matches TRBD1 (6 bases). Sequenced material: peripheral blood. The TCR was taken from a woman aged 55-70 years with active or convalescent COVID-19. This CDR3 reads CASSTGQPGYNEQFF. Here the CDR3 DNA reads TGTGCCAGTAGTACTGGACAGCCAGGCTACAATGAGCAGTTCTTC. The variable domain in full, with the rest retrieved from reference TRBV19 and TRBJ2-1, is DGGITQSPKYLFRKEGQNVTLSCEQNLNHDAMYWYRQDPGQGLRLIYYSQIVNDFQKGDIAEGYSVSREKKESFPLTVTSAQKNPTAFYLCASSTGQPGYNEQFFGPGTRLTVL.